These 25 T cell receptor beta chains were all obtained from the same sample, sequenced in a study of T cell repertoires in cytomegalovirus infection. From the reads, TCRdb called clonotypes with MiXCR, one entry per CDR3 protein. The sample yields 70,000 to 85,000 distinct CDR3 sequences, roughly 40% seen once. Their cognate antigens are unknown. The starting material was CD8+ T cells from cultured PBMCs, obtained from culture after CMV antigen stimulation. The receptors here all came from a human donor in good health (CMV status not recorded). Some clones in this sample may be carry-over from other donors' samples.

The chain joins TRBV15 to TRBJ1-2, with D perhaps matching TRBD1 (6 bases). CDR3 length: 16 residues. The germline CDR1 and CDR2 sequences are LNHNV and YYDKDF (reference sequence). V was trimmed by 0 bases and J by 2 bases, leaving 13 bases between them. The CDR3 DNA reads as TGTGCCACCAGCAGAGATCGGGGGCGAAGCAACTATGGCTACACCTTC. Encoded protein: CATSRDRGRSNYGYTF.

CDR3 nucleotide sequence: TGTGCCAGCAGCTTGGCGACAGGGTGGGGCACAGATACGCAGTATTTT. This codes for CASSLATGWGTDTQYF. The chain is built from TRBV5-4 and TRBJ2-3; 7 bases fit TRBD1. V shed 0 bases and J 1 base; nucleotides not matched to a gene: 5. Germline assignment: CDR1 SGHNT and CDR2 YYREEE (reference sequence). This CDR3 is 16 amino acids long.

The V and J genes are TRBV7-8 and TRBJ2-3, with TRBD2 as a possible D gene (5 bases). V lost 4 bases, J lost 0 bases, and 14 bases lay in between. Per the germline V gene, CDR1 is SGHVS and CDR2 is FQNEAQ. The length of the CDR3 is 16 residues. The CDR3 DNA follows: TGTGCCAGCAGCTCAACTAGGGCCCCTAGCACAGATACGCAGTATTTT. Translated: CASSSTRAPSTDTQYF.

The chain carries TRBV29-1 and TRBJ2-2, with D perhaps TRBD1 or TRBD2 (5 bases each). V was clipped by 7 bases and J by 7 bases, with 16 bases between them. CDR3 length: 13 residues. The germline V gene has CDR1 SQVTM and CDR2 ANQGSEA. CDR3 coding DNA: TGCAGCGCCACCGGGACGATACACGGGGAGCTGTTTTTT. Its protein product is CSATGTIHGELFF.

The CDR3 reads CASSLFTGGEQYF. The DNA of the CDR3 is TGTGCCAGCAGTTTATTCACGGGCGGGGAGCAGTACTTC. V and J are TRBV12-3 or TRBV12-4 and TRBJ2-7; maybe TRBD2 (5 bases). This CDR3 has 13 residues. The V and J ends lost 2 bases and 7 bases respectively, with 12 bases between them.

This clonotype was seen a handful of times. The chain links TRBV7-6 to TRBJ1-1; D is uncertain. In germline, CDR1 is SGHVS, CDR2 FNYEAQ. Deletions cut 1 base from V and 1 base from J, with 10 bases between. The CDR3 spans 15 residues. The CDR3 protein is CASSLDSGWNTEAFF. CDR3 bases: TGTGCCAGCAGCTTAGATAGCGGTTGGAACACTGAAGCTTTCTTT.

V is TRBV7-6 and J is TRBJ2-1; 9 positions match TRBD1. V lost 4 bases to trimming and J lost 14 bases; unmatched junction nucleotides: 18. The germline CDR1 and CDR2 sequences are SGHVS and FNYEAQ. This CDR3 has 16 residues. The CDR3 bases are TGTGCCAGCAGCTCGAGGGGGGACAGGGCGGTCCGGATGAAGTTCTTC. The encoded protein is CASSSRGDRAVRMKFF.

This CDR3 reads CASSSRRENEKLFF. As DNA, the CDR3 is TGTGCCAGCAGTTCCAGGAGAGAGAATGAAAAACTGTTTTTT. V usage is TRBV12-3 or TRBV12-4 and J usage is TRBJ1-4; D remains ambiguous. The CDR3 is 14 residues long. V was pared by 4 bases and J by 5 bases, with 11 bases between.

V gene TRBV7-8 combines with J gene TRBJ2-7, with TRBD2 as a possible D gene (5 bases). Germline CDR1 and CDR2: SGHVS and FQNEAQ. The CDR3 contains 14 residues. V was trimmed by 1 base and J by 1 base, leaving 8 bases between them. The CDR3 is CASSLESGSYEQYF. The CDR3 DNA sequence: TGTGCCAGCAGCTTAGAGAGCGGTTCCTACGAGCAGTACTTC.

The rearrangement links TRBV6-5 to TRBJ1-1; 7 bases fit TRBD1. V lost 3 bases and J lost 4; bases outside the gene matches: 5. The germline V gene encodes CDR1 MNHEY and CDR2 SVGAGI. The CDR3 consists of 14 residues. CDR3 bases: TGTGCCAGCAGTTATTCCCAGGGGGGCACTGAAGCTTTCTTT. Its translation: CASSYSQGGTEAFF.

This clonotype was observed a few times. This rearrangement joins TRBV19 to TRBJ2-2, with a possible D match to TRBD1 (6 bases). This CDR3 has 16 residues. V lost 2 bases and J lost 6, with 16 bases in between. Germline V gene lookup returns CDR1 LNHDA and CDR2 SQIVND (reference sequence). CDR3 sequence reads: CASSIWAGESAGELFF. In DNA form, the CDR3 reads TGTGCCAGTAGTATATGGGCAGGGGAGAGTGCCGGGGAGCTGTTTTTT.

V usage is TRBV7-9 and J usage is TRBJ1-1; D is ambiguous. Trimming removed 2 bases at V and 0 bases at J, with 13 bases between. The CDR3 extends over 16 amino acids. CDR1 is SEHNR, CDR2 FQNEAQ, per germline (reference sequence). The CDR3 DNA sequence: TGTGCCAGCAGCTTAAGGACGGGAATTATGAACACTGAAGCTTTCTTT. Translation gives CASSLRTGIMNTEAFF.

A few counts support this clonotype. The rearrangement uses TRBV4-2 and TRBJ2-1, with 8 bases lining up with TRBD1. The junction had 7 bases not matched to a gene; V was cut back by 4 bases and J by 2 bases. The CDR3 is 16 residues long. Germline CDR1 LGHNA, CDR2 YNFKEQ. CDR3: CASSPDSGGTYNEQFF. The CDR3 DNA is TGTGCCAGCAGCCCCGACTCAGGGGGCACCTACAATGAGCAGTTCTTC.

This clonotype was found a few times. The chain is built from TRBV12-3 or TRBV12-4 and TRBJ2-1; 8 nucleotides line up with TRBD1. The ends lost 5 bases at V and 4 bases at J; junction bases unmatched: 4. The CDR3 has 14 amino acids. The CDR3 sequence is CASSGDRPYNEQFF. CDR3 DNA sequence: TGTGCCAGCAGTGGGGACAGGCCGTACAATGAGCAGTTCTTC.

DNA for the CDR3: TGTGCCAGCAGCTTGGGCAGGGTGGATGGCTACACCTTC. Protein product: CASSLGRVDGYTF. The chain uses TRBV7-2 and TRBJ1-2, with a possible D match to TRBD1 (5 bases). The CDR3 runs to 13 residues. Germline V gene data show CDR1 as SGHTA and CDR2 as FQGNSA. V lost 3 bases and J lost 6, with 11 bases in between.

This clonotype turned up a few times. The V and J genes are TRBV15 and TRBJ2-3, with 7 nucleotides matching TRBD2. Germline CDR1 reads LNHNV; CDR2 reads YYDKDF (reference sequence). The CDR3 loop spans 16 amino acids. V was clipped by 0 bases and J by 0 bases; unmatched bases: 3. CDR3 DNA sequence: TGTGCCACCAGCAGAGATCGGGGAGGGAGCACAGATACGCAGTATTTT. It codes for CATSRDRGGSTDTQYF.

This clonotype was seen a handful of times. J is TRBJ1-2 and V is TRBV2; D is unclear. The V end lost 3 bases, the J end lost 4 bases, and 18 bases lay between the germline ends. CDR3 length: 16 residues. Germline V gene lookup returns CDR1 SNHLY and CDR2 FYNNEI. CDR3 DNA sequence: TGTGCCAGCAGTGATGTGGAGGCAGCCTTTGTCTATGGCTACACCTTC. Protein product: CASSDVEAAFVYGYTF.

This clonotype was seen a handful of times. The chain is built from TRBV28 and TRBJ2-7; 8 positions agree with TRBD2. Germline V lookup: CDR1 MDHEN, CDR2 SYDVKM. The CDR3 covers 17 residues. V gave up 0 bases and J gave up 3 bases; unmatched junction bases: 10. The CDR3 region is CASSLWSTGLGFYEQYF. The CDR3 coding sequence is TGTGCCAGCAGTTTATGGTCAACGGGACTAGGCTTCTACGAGCAGTACTTC.

Notes on this clonotype: This could be a read error, since a much larger clone is one nucleotide away. V gene TRBV27 combines with J gene TRBJ1-5; D is uncertain. Trimming took 0 bases from V and 2 from J, leaving 2 bases between them. There are 13 residues in the CDR3. Germline V CDR1 and CDR2: MNHEY, SMNVEV (reference sequence). The CDR3 region has the DNA TGTGCCAGCAGTTTATCTGGCAATCAGCCCCAGCATTTT. This codes for CASSLSGNQPQHF.

The chain carries TRBV2 and TRBJ2-7, with D unresolved. CDR1 and CDR2 from the germline V gene are SNHLY and FYNNEI. CDR3 length: 14 residues. Trimming pared 0 bases from V and 5 bases from J, leaving 11 bases between. CDR3 sequence reads: CASSEAQNRDEQYF. The CDR3 region has the DNA TGTGCCAGCAGTGAAGCCCAGAACCGGGACGAGCAGTACTTC.

This clonotype has more than one count but fewer than ten. V is TRBV4-2 and J is TRBJ2-7; 11 bases line up with TRBD2. Germline V CDR1 and CDR2: LGHNA, YNFKEQ. V shed 3 bases, J shed 3 bases, and the junction held 10 bases outside the gene matches. This CDR3 spans 17 amino acids. This CDR3 is CASSQEVLAGALYEQYF. The CDR3 DNA reads as TGTGCCAGCAGCCAGGAAGTACTAGCGGGGGCTCTCTACGAGCAGTACTTC.

This clonotype occurred a few times. The chain combines TRBV6-1 with TRBJ1-5; tentatively, D is TRBD1 (5 bases). Germline values: CDR1 MNHNS, CDR2 SASEGT. The CDR3 contains 16 residues. Between the trimmed V and J ends, which lost 3 bases and 5 bases, there was a span of 17 bases. This chain's CDR3 is CASSDQWEGLYQPQHF. In DNA form, the CDR3 reads TGTGCCAGCAGTGATCAATGGGAGGGACTCTATCAGCCCCAGCATTTT.

V is TRBV6-5 and J is TRBJ2-6, with 9 bases matching TRBD2. The J segment lost 2 bases and the V segment lost 2 bases, leaving 1 base of the junction unmatched. There are 16 residues in the CDR3. CDR1 and CDR2 from the germline V gene are MNHEY and SVGAGI. The CDR3 spells CASSYGTSPGANVLTF. CDR3 DNA: TGTGCCAGCAGTTACGGGACTAGCCCTGGGGCCAACGTCCTGACTTTC.

This clonotype was counted between two and nine times. In DNA, the CDR3 is TGTGCCAGCAGTTACAGGACTGATGGCACTGAAGCTTTCTTT. It is translated as CASSYRTDGTEAFF. This rearrangement joins TRBV12-3 or TRBV12-4 to TRBJ1-1, with D maybe TRBD1 (5 bases). This CDR3 region has 14 residues. Trimming left V 4 bases short and J 4 bases short, with 13 bases between.

This clonotype has only a few counts. The chain employs TRBV7-2 and TRBJ2-5; a possible D gene is TRBD1 (5 bases). Deletions cut 1 base from V and 2 bases from J, with 11 bases between. This CDR3 has 15 amino acids. Germline V CDR1 and CDR2: SGHTA, FQGNSA. This CDR3 reads CASSLGAGRQETQYF. The CDR3 DNA is TGTGCCAGCAGCTTAGGGGCAGGGCGGCAAGAGACCCAGTACTTC.